These T cell receptor beta chains were read from a single sample in a study of cytomegalovirus exposure and HLA in healthy donors. The table came from immunoSEQ multiplex PCR; TCRdb's copy has only in-frame clones and leaves some out. The table includes around 190,000 clones, approximately 81% detected once. Sequenced input: PBMCs. Receptors originate from a man between 18 and 35 years old in good health and CMV-seropositive. Both conserved end residues are part of each CDR3. The D gene is left open where the match is weak. Clone size is stated in some rows and not others, as once, few, many or a class when expanded.

V	D	size	J	DNA	CDR3
TRBV7-9	.	once	TRBJ2-1	TGTGCCAGCAGCTTAACAGACGCATACAATGAGCAGTTCTTC	CASSLTDAYNEQFF
TRBV6-6	TRBD1	.	TRBJ1-1	TGTGCCAGCAGTTACTCCGGGACAGGGAACACTGAAGCTTTCTTT	CASSYSGTGNTEAFF
TRBV10-3	.	once	TRBJ2-3	TGTGCCACCCACCCAGGGGGGAAAGATACGCAGTATTTT	CATHPGGKDTQYF
TRBV19	TRBD1	once	TRBJ2-7	TGTGCCAGTAGTATAGATCTTCGGACAGGGCTCTACGAGCAGTACTTC	CASSIDLRTGLYEQYF
TRBV29-1	TRBD2	.	TRBJ2-1	TGCAGCGTTGAAAGACCGTACGGGACTAGTATAAATGAGCAGTTCTTC	CSVERPYGTSINEQFF
TRBV5-6	.	.	TRBJ1-2	TGTGCCAGCAGCTCACAGGGCCTTAATGGCTACACCTTC	CASSSQGLNGYTF
TRBV27	.	.	TRBJ2-5	TGTGCCAGCAGCTTCGGGGTCGGGGTGGAGACCCAGTACTTC	CASSFGVGVETQYF
TRBV27	TRBD1	.	TRBJ1-1	TGTGCCAGCAGTCCCCGGACAGGGATGGGGACTGAAGCTTTCTTT	CASSPRTGMGTEAFF
TRBV6-4	.	few	TRBJ2-1	TGTGCCAGCAGTGACTCGATAGCGGTCAGCTCCTACAATGAGCAGTTCTTC	CASSDSIAVSSYNEQFF
TRBV10-1	TRBD2	.	TRBJ2-7	TGCGCCAGCAGTCCGAGCGGGAGCTCCTACGAGCAGTACTTC	CASSPSGSSYEQYF
TRBV19	TRBD1	few	TRBJ1-5	TGTGCCAGCACAGGGGGTCCTAAGCAGCCCCAGCATTTT	CASTGGPKQPQHF
TRBV7-7	.	.	TRBJ2-5	TGTGCTAGCAGCTTAGACTTCCAAGAGACCCAGTACTTC	CASSLDFQETQYF
TRBV7-2	TRBD1	.	TRBJ1-2	TGTGCCAGCAGCTCCCGCGTGGGACAGATCTATGGCTACACCTTC	CASSSRVGQIYGYTF
TRBV6-1	TRBD1	.	TRBJ1-2	TGTGCCAGCAGTGAAGGGTCCCCAGGGGGCGTAGGACCTTATGGCTACACCTTC	CASSEGSPGGVGPYGYTF
TRBV28	TRBD2	.	TRBJ2-5	TGTGCCAGCAGCCCCAGCGGGGGCGAAGAGACCCAGTACTTC	CASSPSGGEETQYF
TRBV12-5	TRBD2	.	TRBJ2-7	TGTGCTAGTGGCTACGGGGGGATGGGGGAGCAGTACTTC	CASGYGGMGEQYF
TRBV15	.	.	TRBJ1-1	TGTGCCACCAGCAGAATAAGGGGGAACACTGAAGCTTTCTTT	CATSRIRGNTEAFF
TRBV5-1	TRBD1	few	TRBJ2-7	TGCGCCAGCAGCGGACAGGACGCGGGGCAGTACTTC	CASSGQDAGQYF
TRBV27	TRBD2	.	TRBJ2-1	TGTGCCAGCAGCTACGGACTAGCGGGGGCCAGATACAATGAGCAGTTCTTC	CASSYGLAGARYNEQFF
TRBV5-1	.	.	TRBJ2-7	TGCGCCAGCAGCTTGGGGCCGACAGGCCGCGAGCAGTACTTC	CASSLGPTGREQYF
TRBV11-3	.	.	TRBJ2-3	TGTGCCAGCAGCCACCGAGCGAGTAGCACAGATACGCAGTATTTT	CASSHRASSTDTQYF
TRBV10-3	.	.	TRBJ1-1	TGTGCCATCAGTGGCGGCACTGAAGCTTTCTTT	CAISGGTEAFF
TRBV28	TRBD1	few	TRBJ1-6	TGTGCCAGCAGTTCACTCACCGGGACAGGGGATTCACCCCTCCACTTT	CASSSLTGTGDSPLHF
TRBV11-3	.	.	TRBJ1-1	TGTGCCAGCAGCTTACGAGGCAGAGATCAGGGAGCTTTCTTT	CASSLRGRDQGAFF
TRBV19	.	.	TRBJ1-1	TGTGCCAGTAGTATAAGTCCAGGGAACACTGAAGCTTTCTTT	CASSISPGNTEAFF
TRBV6-5	TRBD2	.	TRBJ2-1	TGTGCCAGCGCAAGCGGGGGGGTTTCCTACAATGAGCAGTTCTTC	CASASGGVSYNEQFF
TRBV28	TRBD1	.	TRBJ1-3	TGTGCCAGCAGTTCCCAGGGGGCTGGAAACACCATATATTTT	CASSSQGAGNTIYF
TRBV5-4	TRBD1	.	TRBJ1-2	TGTGCCAGCAGCTCCAGACAGGGGGTGCACTATGGCTACACCTTC	CASSSRQGVHYGYTF
TRBV11-2	.	.	TRBJ2-3	TGTGCCAGCAGCTTAGATGAAGGGAGGCCGAGCACAGATACGCAGTATTTT	CASSLDEGRPSTDTQYF
TRBV10-1	.	.	TRBJ2-7	TGCGCCAGCAGTGAGGGCACCTACGAGCAGTACTTC	CASSEGTYEQYF
TRBV28	TRBD1	.	TRBJ1-6	TGTGCCAGCACAGGCGGGACAGGGTATAATTCACCCCTCCACTTT	CASTGGTGYNSPLHF
TRBV7-9	.	.	TRBJ1-2	TGTGCCAGCAGCCTAGCGGGCAGGGCAAACTATGGCTACACCTTC	CASSLAGRANYGYTF
TRBV5-8	.	.	TRBJ1-4	TGTGCCAGCAGGCTCCCAGGGAATACTAATGAAAAACTGTTTTTT	CASRLPGNTNEKLFF
TRBV10-2	TRBD2	few	TRBJ2-7	TGCGCCGGATCAGGCAGCGGGGGCTCCTACGAGCAGTACTTC	CAGSGSGGSYEQYF
TRBV6-5	.	once	TRBJ1-4	TGTGCCAGCAGTCCTTTGGGTGAGGATGAAAAACTGTTTTTT	CASSPLGEDEKLFF
TRBV6-6	.	.	TRBJ1-2	TGTGCCAGCAGTGGAAGGGCGGGGCGAGAAGGCTACACCTTC	CASSGRAGREGYTF
TRBV28	.	once	TRBJ2-5	TGTGCCAGCAGTTTACGGCAGGCTACCCAAGAGACCCAGTACTTC	CASSLRQATQETQYF
TRBV28	TRBD1	.	TRBJ1-3	TGTGCCAGCAGTTCGGGACAGGGGGGAAACACCATATATTTT	CASSSGQGGNTIYF
TRBV29-1	.	.	TRBJ2-7	TGCAGCGTTAGCCAGGGAGGTGGCGAGCAGTACTTC	CSVSQGGGEQYF
TRBV27	TRBD2	.	TRBJ2-1	TGTGCCAGCAGTCCGGGACTAGCGGGAGGGGGGCCACCCTCTAGCTCCTACAATGAGCAGTTCTTC	CASSPGLAGGGPPSSSYNEQFF
TRBV6-5	.	once	TRBJ1-5	TGTGCCAGCGGCGGCATCATGGGGCCCCAGCATTTT	CASGGIMGPQHF
TRBV5-4	.	.	TRBJ2-7	TGTGCCAGCTCCCCGAACGGTGGCTACGAGCAGTACTTC	CASSPNGGYEQYF
TRBV20-1	.	.	TRBJ2-3	TGCAGTCTCCAGGGAACAGATACGCAGTATTTT	CSLQGTDTQYF
TRBV6-1	.	.	TRBJ1-1	TGTGCCGCAGCGGACCACTTAAACACTGAAGCTTTCTTT	CAAADHLNTEAFF
TRBV2	TRBD1	.	TRBJ2-5	TGTGCCAGTGACAGGGATCAAGAGACCCAGTACTTC	CASDRDQETQYF
TRBV15	TRBD1	.	TRBJ1-1	TGTGCCACCAGCGGCCAGACAGGGGCTCACACTGAAGCTTTCTTT	CATSGQTGAHTEAFF
TRBV6-5	.	.	TRBJ1-1	TGTGCCAGCAGAAGCCCGACAGGGAACACTGAAGCTTTCTTT	CASRSPTGNTEAFF
TRBV2	.	.	TRBJ2-1	TGTGCCAGCAGAATTCAGCGGGCCTGGGGTGAGCAGTTCTTC	CASRIQRAWGEQFF
TRBV7-9	.	few	TRBJ1-1	TGTGCCAGCAGCTTAGAGAGATTTAACACTGAAGCTTTCTTT	CASSLERFNTEAFF
TRBV28	.	few	TRBJ1-2	TGTGCCAGCAGCCGTCAGGGGATCGGCTACACCTTC	CASSRQGIGYTF
TRBV12-5	.	.	TRBJ2-5	TGTGCTAGTGCCTCCTCTCGGGAGGGGGCGGAGACCCAGTACTTC	CASASSREGAETQYF
TRBV16	TRBD1	.	TRBJ2-1	TGTGCCAGCAGTCAAGGGACAGCTTACAATGAGCAGTTCTTC	CASSQGTAYNEQFF